This record concerns one TCR beta chain sequence. Germline trimming cut 4 bases from V and 7 bases from J; bases unmatched to any gene: 10. From germline, CDR1 is SQVTM and CDR2 ANQGSEA. The CDR3 spans 14 residues. This record comes from a study of blood T cell repertoires in COVID-19. Overall study context: There were acute and convalescent COVID-19 samples, and they came from the United States, Italy and Spain. T cells, B-cell-depleted T cells, or PBMCs provided the cDNA or gDNA that served as material.

In the original workflow: Reference gene primer amplification gave nucleated cell count estimates. The repertoire was sequenced with immunoSEQ multiplex PCR; TCRdb's copy has only in-frame clones and lacks some. V and J calls plus clone size are reproduced from that table; the DNA served to infer D and trimming. The sample consists of roughly 80,000 clones, roughly nine tenths of them appearing once. The source is a man aged 80 or over in a cohort sampled during active COVID-19. This chain uses TRBV29-1 with TRBJ2-5; TRBD2 agrees at 9 bases. The sequenced material came from peripheral blood. The CDR3: CSVATGGGGRTQYF. The CDR3 coding sequence is TGCAGCGTTGCCACCGGCGGGGGGGGGCGGACCCAGTACTTC.